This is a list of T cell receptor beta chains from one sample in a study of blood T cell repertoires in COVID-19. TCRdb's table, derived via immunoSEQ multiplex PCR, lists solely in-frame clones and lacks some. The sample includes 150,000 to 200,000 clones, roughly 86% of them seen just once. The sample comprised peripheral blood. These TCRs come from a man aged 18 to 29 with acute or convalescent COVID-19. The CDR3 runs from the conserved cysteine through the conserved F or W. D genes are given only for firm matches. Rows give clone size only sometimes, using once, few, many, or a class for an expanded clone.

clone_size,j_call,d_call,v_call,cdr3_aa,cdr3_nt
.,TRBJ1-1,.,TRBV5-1,CASSTGMGTEAFF,TGCGCCAGCAGCACGGGTATGGGCACTGAAGCTTTCTTT
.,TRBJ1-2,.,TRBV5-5,CASSFVTADWGYTF,TGTGCCAGCAGCTTTGTGACAGCCGACTGGGGCTACACCTTC
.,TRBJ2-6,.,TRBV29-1,CSVGSLIGPGANVLTF,TGCAGCGTTGGGTCGTTGATCGGTCCTGGGGCCAACGTCCTGACTTTC
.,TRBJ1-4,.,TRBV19,CASSTGLNEKLFF,TGTGCCAGTAGCACGGGACTGAATGAAAAACTGTTTTTT
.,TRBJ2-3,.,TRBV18,CASSTSGTDTQYF,TGTGCCAGCTCTACGTCGGGCACAGATACGCAGTATTTT
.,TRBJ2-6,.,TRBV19,CASSPSIYRVVKGSGANVLTF,TGTGCCAGTAGTCCCTCCATCTACAGGGTCGTAAAAGGCTCTGGGGCCAACGTCCTGACTTTC
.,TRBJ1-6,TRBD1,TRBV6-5,CASSSTGGSYNSPLHF,TGTGCCAGCAGTTCGACAGGGGGATCCTATAATTCACCCCTCCACTTT
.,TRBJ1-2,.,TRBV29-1,CSVESGRYGYTF,TGCAGCGTTGAATCTGGGCGCTATGGCTACACCTTC
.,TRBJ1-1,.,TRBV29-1,CSVLKQNTEAFF,TGCAGCGTTTTGAAACAGAACACTGAAGCTTTCTTT
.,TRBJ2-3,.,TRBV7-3,CASSSSGNTDTQYF,TGTGCCAGCAGCTCGAGCGGCAACACAGATACGCAGTATTTT
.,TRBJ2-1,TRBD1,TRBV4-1,CASSQDRAGKFF,TGCGCCAGCAGCCAGGACAGGGCAGGGAAGTTCTTC
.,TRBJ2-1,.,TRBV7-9,CASSFAGVYNEQFF,TGTGCCAGCAGCTTCGCCGGGGTTTACAATGAGCAGTTCTTC
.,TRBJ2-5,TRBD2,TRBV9,CASSVEPSGGLQETQYF,TGTGCCAGCAGCGTAGAACCTAGCGGGGGGCTACAAGAGACCCAGTACTTC
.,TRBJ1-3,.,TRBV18,CASSPPEGMSGNTIYF,TGTGCCAGCTCACCACCCGAGGGAATGTCTGGAAACACCATATATTTT
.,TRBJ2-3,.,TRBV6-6,CASSPPRGGRGTDTQYF,TGTGCCAGCAGTCCACCTAGGGGGGGGCGCGGCACAGATACGCAGTATTTT
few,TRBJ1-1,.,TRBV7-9,CASSSTSDRNTEAFF,TGTGCCAGCAGCTCAACGAGCGACAGGAACACTGAAGCTTTCTTT
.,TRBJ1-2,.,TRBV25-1,CASSDRSPYGYTF,TGTGCCAGCAGTGACAGGTCCCCCTATGGCTACACCTTC
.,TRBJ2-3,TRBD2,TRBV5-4,CASSNLAGGLSDTQYF,TGTGCCAGCTCCAACTTAGCGGGGGGGCTCTCAGATACGCAGTATTTT
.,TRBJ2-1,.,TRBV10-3,CAISVQGIGHNEQFF,TGTGCCATCAGTGTTCAGGGAATCGGGCACAATGAGCAGTTCTTC
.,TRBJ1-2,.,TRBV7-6,CASSPGSGYDGYTF,TGTGCCAGCAGCCCGGGATCAGGCTACGATGGCTACACCTTC
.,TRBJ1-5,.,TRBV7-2,CASSLKALRNSNQPQHF,TGTGCCAGCAGCTTAAAGGCACTGAGGAATAGCAATCAGCCCCAGCATTTT
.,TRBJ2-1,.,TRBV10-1,CASSDRAGAGQFF,TGCGCCAGCAGTGACCGGGCAGGGGCAGGGCAGTTCTTC
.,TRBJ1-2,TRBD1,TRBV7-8,CASSGQGAQGYTF,TGTGCCAGCAGCGGACAGGGGGCGCAGGGCTACACCTTC
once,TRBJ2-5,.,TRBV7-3,CASSLRAGANQETQYF,TGTGCCAGCAGCTTAAGGGCAGGGGCCAACCAAGAGACCCAGTACTTC
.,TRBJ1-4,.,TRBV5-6,CASSLYSSGATNEKLFF,TGTGCCAGCAGCTTGTATTCCTCGGGGGCAACTAATGAAAAACTGTTTTTT
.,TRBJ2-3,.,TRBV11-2,CASSLTNTQYF,TGTGCCAGCAGCCTGACTAATACGCAGTATTTT
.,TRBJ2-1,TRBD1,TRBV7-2,CASSYGQGAYNEQFF,TGTGCCAGCAGCTACGGACAGGGGGCGTACAATGAGCAGTTCTTC
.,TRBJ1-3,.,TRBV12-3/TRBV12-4,CASRPSSGNTIYF,TGTGCCAGCAGGCCCAGCTCTGGAAACACCATATATTTT
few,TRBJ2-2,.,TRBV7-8,CASSLAQGGTGELFF,TGTGCCAGCAGCTTAGCGCAAGGGGGAACCGGGGAGCTGTTTTTT
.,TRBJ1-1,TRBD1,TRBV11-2,CASSRTGVTEAFF,TGTGCCAGCAGCCGGACAGGGGTTACTGAAGCTTTCTTT
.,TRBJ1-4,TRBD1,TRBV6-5,CASSYKGQGNEKLFF,TGTGCCAGCAGTTACAAAGGACAGGGTAATGAAAAACTGTTTTTT
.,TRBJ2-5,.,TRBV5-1,CASSDHRDGETQYF,TGCGCCAGCAGCGACCACAGGGATGGGGAGACCCAGTACTTC
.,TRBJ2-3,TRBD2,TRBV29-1,CSVEKGLAGGTDTQYF,TGCAGCGTTGAGAAGGGACTAGCGGGGGGGACAGATACGCAGTATTTT
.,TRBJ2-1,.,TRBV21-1,CASSNPGLGTYNEQFF,TGTGCCAGCAGCAATCCCGGACTAGGGACCTACAATGAGCAGTTCTTC
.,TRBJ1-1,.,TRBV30,CAWTQGGGLNTEAFF,TGTGCCTGGACCCAAGGGGGGGGACTGAACACTGAAGCTTTCTTT
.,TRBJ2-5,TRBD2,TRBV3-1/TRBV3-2,CASSQGHAGGPQETQYF,TGTGCCAGCAGCCAAGGGCATGCGGGGGGGCCTCAAGAGACCCAGTACTTC
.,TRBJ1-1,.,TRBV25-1,CASSEYRRGGGEAFF,TGTGCCAGCAGTGAATACCGCCGGGGGGGCGGTGAAGCTTTCTTT
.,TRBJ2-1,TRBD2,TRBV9,CASSPTGTSGPSGVF,TGTGCCAGCAGCCCGACCGGGACTAGCGGGCCAAGTGGGGTCTTC
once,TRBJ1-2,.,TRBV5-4,CASSLGGNKGGYTF,TGTGCCAGCAGCTTGGGCGGCAACAAGGGGGGCTACACCTTC
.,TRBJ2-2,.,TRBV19,CASSIPVDLNTGELFF,TGTGCCAGTAGTATTCCTGTAGATTTGAACACCGGGGAGCTGTTTTTT
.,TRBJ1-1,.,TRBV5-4,CASSLSSIRENTEAFF,TGTGCCAGCAGCCTGTCGTCTATCCGGGAGAACACTGAAGCTTTCTTT
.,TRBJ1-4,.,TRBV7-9,CASSLGGINEKLFF,TGTGCCAGCAGCTTAGGAGGGATCAATGAAAAACTGTTTTTT
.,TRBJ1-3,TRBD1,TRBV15,CATSRQGLWGNTIYF,TGTGCCACCAGCCGACAGGGCTTGTGGGGAAACACCATATATTTT
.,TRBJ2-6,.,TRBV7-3,CASSFLWANVLTF,TGTGCCAGCAGCTTTCTCTGGGCCAACGTCCTGACTTTC
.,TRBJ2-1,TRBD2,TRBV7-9,CASSSNLLAGASYNEQFF,TGTGCCAGCAGCTCCAACTTACTAGCGGGGGCCTCCTACAATGAGCAGTTCTTC
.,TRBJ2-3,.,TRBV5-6,CASSFVTERTDTQYF,TGTGCCAGCAGCTTCGTGACAGAACGCACAGATACGCAGTATTTT
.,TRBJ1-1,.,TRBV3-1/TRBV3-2,CASSQLRGTEAFF,TGTGCCAGCAGCCAACTAAGAGGCACTGAAGCTTTCTTT
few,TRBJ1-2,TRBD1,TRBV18,CASSPAGQGNYGYTF,TGTGCCAGCTCACCAGCGGGACAGGGTAACTATGGCTACACCTTC